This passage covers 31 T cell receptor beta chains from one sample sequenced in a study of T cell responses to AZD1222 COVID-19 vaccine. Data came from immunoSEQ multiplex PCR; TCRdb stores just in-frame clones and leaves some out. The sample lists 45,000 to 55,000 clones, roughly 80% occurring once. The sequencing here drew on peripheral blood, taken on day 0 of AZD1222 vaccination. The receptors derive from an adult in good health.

CDR3 region: CASSDGGTVLQETQYF. CDR3 nucleotide sequence: TGTGCCAGCAGTGACGGGGGGACAGTCCTCCAAGAGACCCAGTACTTC. V and J are TRBV6-1 and TRBJ2-5; D possibly uses TRBD1 or TRBD2 (7 bases each). The V gene's germline CDR1 is MNHNS and CDR2 SASEGT. The V end was cut by 3 bases, the J end by 1 base, with 15 bases between. The CDR3 has 16 residues.

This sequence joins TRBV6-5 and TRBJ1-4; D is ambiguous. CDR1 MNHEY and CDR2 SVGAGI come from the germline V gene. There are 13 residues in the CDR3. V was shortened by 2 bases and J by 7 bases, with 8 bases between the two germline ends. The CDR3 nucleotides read TGTGCCAGCAGTTACGTTATTGGTGAAAAACTGTTTTTT. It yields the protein CASSYVIGEKLFF.

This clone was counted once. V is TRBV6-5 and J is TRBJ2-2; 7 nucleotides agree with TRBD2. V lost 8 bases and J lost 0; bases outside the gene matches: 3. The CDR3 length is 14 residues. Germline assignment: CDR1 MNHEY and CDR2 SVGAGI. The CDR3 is CASGRDANTGELFF. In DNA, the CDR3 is TGTGCCAGCGGGAGGGATGCGAACACCGGGGAGCTGTTTTTT.

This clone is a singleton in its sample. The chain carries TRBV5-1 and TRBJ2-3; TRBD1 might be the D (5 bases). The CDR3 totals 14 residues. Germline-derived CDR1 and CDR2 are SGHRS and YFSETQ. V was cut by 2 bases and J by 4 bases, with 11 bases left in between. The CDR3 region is CASSFRTFPDTQYF. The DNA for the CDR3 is TGCGCCAGCAGCTTTCGGACATTTCCAGATACGCAGTATTTT.

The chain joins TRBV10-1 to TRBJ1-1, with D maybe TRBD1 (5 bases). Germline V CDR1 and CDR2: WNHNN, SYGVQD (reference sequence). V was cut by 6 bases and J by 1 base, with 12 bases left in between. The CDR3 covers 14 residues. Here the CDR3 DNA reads TGCGCCAGCAGCCCCGCAGGGAAGAACACTGAAGCTTTCTTT. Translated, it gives CASSPAGKNTEAFF.

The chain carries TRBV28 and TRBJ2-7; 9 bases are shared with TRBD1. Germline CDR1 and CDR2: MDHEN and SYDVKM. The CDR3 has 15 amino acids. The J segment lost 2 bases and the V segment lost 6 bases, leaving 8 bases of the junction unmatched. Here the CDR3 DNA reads TGTGCCAGCAGACTCAACAGGGGGCCCACCTACGAGCAGTACTTC. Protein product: CASRLNRGPTYEQYF.

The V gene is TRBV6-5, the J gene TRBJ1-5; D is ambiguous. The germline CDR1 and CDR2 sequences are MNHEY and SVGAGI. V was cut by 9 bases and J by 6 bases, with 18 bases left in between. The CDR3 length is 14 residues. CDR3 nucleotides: TGTGCCAGTAACCGGGTCCCTAGTCGTCAGCCCCAGCATTTT. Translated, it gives CASNRVPSRQPQHF.

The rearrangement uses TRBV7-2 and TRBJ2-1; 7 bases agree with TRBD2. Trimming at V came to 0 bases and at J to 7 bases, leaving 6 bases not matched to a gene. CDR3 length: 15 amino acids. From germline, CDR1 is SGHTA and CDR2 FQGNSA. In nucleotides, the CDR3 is TGTGCCAGCAGCTTAGCGGGGGGGTATGTAAATGAGCAGTTCTTC. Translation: CASSLAGGYVNEQFF.

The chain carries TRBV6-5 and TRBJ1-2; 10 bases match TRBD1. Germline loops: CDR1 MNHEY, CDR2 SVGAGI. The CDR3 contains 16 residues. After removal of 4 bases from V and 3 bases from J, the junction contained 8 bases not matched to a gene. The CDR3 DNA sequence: TGTGCCAGCAGTTCCAGACCGGGACAGGGGTACTATGGCTACACCTTC. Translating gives CASSSRPGQGYYGYTF.

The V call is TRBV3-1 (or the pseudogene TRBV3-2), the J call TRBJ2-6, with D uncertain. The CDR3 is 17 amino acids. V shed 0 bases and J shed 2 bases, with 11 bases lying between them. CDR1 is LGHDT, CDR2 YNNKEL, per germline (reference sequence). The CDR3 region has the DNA TGTGCCAGCAGCCAAGATGTCATCGCGGCTGGGGCCAACGTCCTGACTTTC. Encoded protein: CASSQDVIAAGANVLTF.

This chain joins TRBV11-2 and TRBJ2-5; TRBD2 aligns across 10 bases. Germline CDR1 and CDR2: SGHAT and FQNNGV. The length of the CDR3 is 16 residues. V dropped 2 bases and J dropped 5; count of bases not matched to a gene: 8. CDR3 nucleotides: TGTGCCAGCAGCTTAAACCCAGCGGGAGGGAAGGAGACCCAGTACTTC. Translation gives CASSLNPAGGKETQYF.

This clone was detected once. CDR3 sequence: CASSPGSQYF. The CDR3, as DNA: TGTGCCAGCAGTCCGGGGTCGCAGTACTTC. This chain links TRBV12-3 or TRBV12-4 with TRBJ2-7; weak D call: TRBD2 (5 bases). The CDR3 has 10 residues. V lost 5 bases to trimming and J lost 9 bases, with 8 bases between them.

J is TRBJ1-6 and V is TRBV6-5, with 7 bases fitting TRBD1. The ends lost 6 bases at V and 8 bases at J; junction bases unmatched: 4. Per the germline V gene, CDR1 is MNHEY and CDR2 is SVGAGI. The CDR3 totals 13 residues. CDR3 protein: CASSRDSYSPLHF. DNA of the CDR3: TGTGCCAGCAGCCGGGACAGTTATTCACCCCTCCACTTT.

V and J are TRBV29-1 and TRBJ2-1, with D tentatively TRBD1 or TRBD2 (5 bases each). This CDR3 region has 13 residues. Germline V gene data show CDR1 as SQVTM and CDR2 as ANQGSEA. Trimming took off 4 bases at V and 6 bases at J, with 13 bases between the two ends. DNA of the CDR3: TGCAGCGTTGGGACTTCCCAGGGCAATGAGCAGTTCTTC. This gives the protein CSVGTSQGNEQFF.

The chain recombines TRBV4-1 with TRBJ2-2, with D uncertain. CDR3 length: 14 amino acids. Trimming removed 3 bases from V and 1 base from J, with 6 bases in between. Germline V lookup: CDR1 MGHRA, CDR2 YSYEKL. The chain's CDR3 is CASSHAENTGELFF. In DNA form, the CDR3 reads TGCGCCAGCAGCCACGCGGAGAACACCGGGGAGCTGTTTTTT.

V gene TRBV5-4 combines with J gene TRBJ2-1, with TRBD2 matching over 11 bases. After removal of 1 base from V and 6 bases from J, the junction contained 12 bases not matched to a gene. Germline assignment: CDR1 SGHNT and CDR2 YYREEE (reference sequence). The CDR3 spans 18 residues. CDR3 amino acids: CASSLTRASGGTTNEQFF. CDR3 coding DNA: TGTGCCAGCAGCTTGACGCGGGCTAGCGGGGGGACAACCAATGAGCAGTTCTTC. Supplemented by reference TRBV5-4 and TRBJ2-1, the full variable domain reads ETGVTQSPTHLIKTRGQQVTLRCSSQSGHNTVSWYQQALGQGPQFIFQYYREEENGRGNFPPRFSGLQFPNYSSELNVNALELDDSALYLCASSLTRASGGTTNEQFFGPGTRLTVL.

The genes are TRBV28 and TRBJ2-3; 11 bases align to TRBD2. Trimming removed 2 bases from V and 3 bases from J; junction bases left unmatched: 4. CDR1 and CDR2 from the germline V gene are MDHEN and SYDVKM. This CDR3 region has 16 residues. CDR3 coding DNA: TGTGCCAGCAGTTTAAGGGCTAGCGGGAGGACAGATACGCAGTATTTT. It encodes CASSLRASGRTDTQYF.

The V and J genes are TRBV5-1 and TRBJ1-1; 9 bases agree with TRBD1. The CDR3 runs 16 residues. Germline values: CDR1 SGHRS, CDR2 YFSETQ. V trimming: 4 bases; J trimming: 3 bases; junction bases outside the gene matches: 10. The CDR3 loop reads CASSAGDRVTHTEAFF. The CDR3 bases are TGCGCCAGCAGCGCCGGGGACAGGGTAACTCACACTGAAGCTTTCTTT.

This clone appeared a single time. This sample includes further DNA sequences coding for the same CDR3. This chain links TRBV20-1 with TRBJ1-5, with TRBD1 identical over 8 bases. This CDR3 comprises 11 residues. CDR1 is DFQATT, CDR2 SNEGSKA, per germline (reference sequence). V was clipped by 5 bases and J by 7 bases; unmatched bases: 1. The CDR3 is CSADRGQPQHF. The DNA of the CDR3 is TGCAGTGCTGACAGGGGACAGCCCCAGCATTTT.

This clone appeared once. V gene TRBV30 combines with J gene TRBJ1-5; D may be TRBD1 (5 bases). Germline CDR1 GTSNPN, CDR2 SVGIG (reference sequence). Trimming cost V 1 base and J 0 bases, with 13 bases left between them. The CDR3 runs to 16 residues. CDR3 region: CAWSEGWGNSNQPQHF. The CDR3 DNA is TGTGCCTGGAGTGAGGGATGGGGGAATAGCAATCAGCCCCAGCATTTT.

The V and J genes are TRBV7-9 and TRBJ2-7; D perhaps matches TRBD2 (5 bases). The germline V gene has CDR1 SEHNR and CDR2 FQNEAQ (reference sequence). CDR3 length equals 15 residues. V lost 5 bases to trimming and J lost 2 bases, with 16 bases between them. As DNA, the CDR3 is TGTGCCAGCAGCCTAAACGGGAATACGGCCTACGAGCAGTACTTC. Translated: CASSLNGNTAYEQYF. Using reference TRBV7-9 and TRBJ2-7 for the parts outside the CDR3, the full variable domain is DTGVSQNPRHKITKRGQNVTFRCDPISEHNRLYWYRQTLGQGPEFLTYFQNEAQLEKSRLLSDRFSAERPKGSFSTLEIQRTEQGDSAMYLCASSLNGNTAYEQYFGPGTRLTVT.

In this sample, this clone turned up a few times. The CDR3 sequence: CASSAWASSGGKETQYF. CDR3 bases: TGTGCCAGCAGCGCCTGGGCGTCTAGCGGGGGCAAAGAGACCCAGTACTTC. The genes are TRBV5-8 and TRBJ2-5; 10 nucleotides align to TRBD2. Germline V gene sequence: CDR1 SGHTS, CDR2 YDEGEE. This CDR3 region has 17 residues. After removal of 4 bases from V and 3 bases from J, the junction contained 12 bases not matched to a gene.

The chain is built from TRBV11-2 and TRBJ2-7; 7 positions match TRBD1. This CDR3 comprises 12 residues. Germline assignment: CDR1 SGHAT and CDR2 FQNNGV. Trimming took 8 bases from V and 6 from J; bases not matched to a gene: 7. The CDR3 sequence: CASGYRGSEQYF. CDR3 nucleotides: TGTGCCAGCGGATACAGGGGTAGCGAGCAGTACTTC. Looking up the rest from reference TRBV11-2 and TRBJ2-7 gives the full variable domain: EAGVAQSPRYKIIEKRQSVAFWCNPISGHATLYWYQQILGQGPKLLIQFQNNGVVDDSQLPKDRFSAERLKGVDSTLKIQPAKLEDSAVYLCASGYRGSEQYFGPGTRLTVT.

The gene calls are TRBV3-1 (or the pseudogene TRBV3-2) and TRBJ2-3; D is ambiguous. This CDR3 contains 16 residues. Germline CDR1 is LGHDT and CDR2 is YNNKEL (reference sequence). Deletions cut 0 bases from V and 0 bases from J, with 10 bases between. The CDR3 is CASSQDLPGSTDTQYF. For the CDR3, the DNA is TGTGCCAGCAGCCAAGATCTTCCCGGTAGCACAGATACGCAGTATTTT.

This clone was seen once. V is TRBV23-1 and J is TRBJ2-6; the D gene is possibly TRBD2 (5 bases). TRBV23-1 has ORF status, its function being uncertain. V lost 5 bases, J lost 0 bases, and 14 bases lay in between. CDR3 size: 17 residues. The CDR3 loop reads CASSRREQPSGANVLTF. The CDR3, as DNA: TGCGCCAGCAGTAGAAGGGAGCAACCCTCTGGGGCCAACGTCCTGACTTTC.

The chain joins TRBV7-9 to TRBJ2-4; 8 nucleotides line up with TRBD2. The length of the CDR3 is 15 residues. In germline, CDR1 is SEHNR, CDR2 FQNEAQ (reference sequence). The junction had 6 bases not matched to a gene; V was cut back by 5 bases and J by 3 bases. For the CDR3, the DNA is TGTGCCAGCAGCCCTGATGCGGGGGGCAAAAACATTCAGTACTTC. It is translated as CASSPDAGGKNIQYF. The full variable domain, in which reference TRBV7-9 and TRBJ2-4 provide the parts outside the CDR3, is DTGVSQNPRHKITKRGQNVTFRCDPISEHNRLYWYRQTLGQGPEFLTYFQNEAQLEKSRLLSDRFSAERPKGSFSTLEIQRTEQGDSAMYLCASSPDAGGKNIQYFGAGTRLSVL.

CDR3 nucleotides: TGTGCCAGCACTCCGCAACCGTTTTCTGGAAACACCATATATTTT. Translation gives CASTPQPFSGNTIYF. The chain links TRBV28 to TRBJ1-3; D is undetermined. This CDR3 is 15 amino acids long. V was cut by 7 bases and J by 1 base, with 14 bases left in between. The V gene's germline CDR1 is MDHEN and CDR2 SYDVKM.

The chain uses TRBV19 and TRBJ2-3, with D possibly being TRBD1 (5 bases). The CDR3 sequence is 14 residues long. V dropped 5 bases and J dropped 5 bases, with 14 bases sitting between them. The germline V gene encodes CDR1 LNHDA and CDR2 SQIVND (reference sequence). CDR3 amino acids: CASSLSGPGDTQYF. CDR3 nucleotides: TGTGCCAGTAGTCTCTCAGGGCCGGGAGATACGCAGTATTTT.

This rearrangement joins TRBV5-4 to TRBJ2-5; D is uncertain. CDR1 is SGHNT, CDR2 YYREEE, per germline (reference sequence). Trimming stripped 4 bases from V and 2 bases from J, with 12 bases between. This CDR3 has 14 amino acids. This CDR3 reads CASSPETVQETQYF. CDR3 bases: TGTGCCAGCAGCCCGGAAACAGTACAAGAGACCCAGTACTTC.

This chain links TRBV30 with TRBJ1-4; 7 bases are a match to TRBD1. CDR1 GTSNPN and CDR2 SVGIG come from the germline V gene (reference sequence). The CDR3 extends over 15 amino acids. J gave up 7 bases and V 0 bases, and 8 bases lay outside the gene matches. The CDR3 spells CAWSVQGRGSEKLFF. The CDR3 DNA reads TGTGCCTGGAGTGTACAGGGCAGGGGGAGTGAAAAACTGTTTTTT.

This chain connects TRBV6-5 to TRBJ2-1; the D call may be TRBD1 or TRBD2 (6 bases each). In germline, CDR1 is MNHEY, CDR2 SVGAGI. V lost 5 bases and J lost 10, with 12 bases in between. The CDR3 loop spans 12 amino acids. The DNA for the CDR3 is TGTGCCAGCAGTCCCCTGGGGGGCGAGCAGTTCTTC. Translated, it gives CASSPLGGEQFF.